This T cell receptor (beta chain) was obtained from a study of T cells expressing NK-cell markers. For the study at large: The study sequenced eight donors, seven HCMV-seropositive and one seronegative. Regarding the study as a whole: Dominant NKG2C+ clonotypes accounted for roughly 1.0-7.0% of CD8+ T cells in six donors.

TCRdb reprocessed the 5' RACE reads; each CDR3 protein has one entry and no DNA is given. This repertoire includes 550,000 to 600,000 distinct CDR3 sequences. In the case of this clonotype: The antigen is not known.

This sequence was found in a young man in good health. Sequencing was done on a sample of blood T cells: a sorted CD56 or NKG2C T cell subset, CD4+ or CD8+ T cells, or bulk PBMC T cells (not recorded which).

This CDR3 is CASSWDLKNIQYF. V is TRBV28 and J is TRBJ2-4. CDR1 MDHEN and CDR2 SYDVKM come from the germline V gene. The CDR3 spans 13 residues.